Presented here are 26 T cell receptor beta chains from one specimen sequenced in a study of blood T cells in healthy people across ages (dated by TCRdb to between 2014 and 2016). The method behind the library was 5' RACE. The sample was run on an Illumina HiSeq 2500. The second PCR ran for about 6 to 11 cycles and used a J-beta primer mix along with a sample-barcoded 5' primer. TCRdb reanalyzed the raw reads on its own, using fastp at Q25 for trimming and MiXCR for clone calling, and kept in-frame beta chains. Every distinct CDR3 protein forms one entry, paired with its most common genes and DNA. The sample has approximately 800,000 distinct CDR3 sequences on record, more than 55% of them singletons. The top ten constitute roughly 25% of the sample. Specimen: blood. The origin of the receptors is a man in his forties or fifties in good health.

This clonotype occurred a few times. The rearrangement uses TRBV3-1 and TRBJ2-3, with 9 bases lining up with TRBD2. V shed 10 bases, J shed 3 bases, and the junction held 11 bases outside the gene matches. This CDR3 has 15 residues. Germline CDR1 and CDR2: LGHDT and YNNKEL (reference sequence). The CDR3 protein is CATGRASGATDTQYF. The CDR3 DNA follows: TGTGCCACTGGACGAGCTAGCGGGGCAACAGATACGCAGTATTTT.

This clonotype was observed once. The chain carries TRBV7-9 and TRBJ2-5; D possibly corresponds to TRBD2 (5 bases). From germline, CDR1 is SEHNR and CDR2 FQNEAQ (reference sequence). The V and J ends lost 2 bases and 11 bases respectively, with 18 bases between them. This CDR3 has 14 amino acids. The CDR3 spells CASSLQDYYNEQYF. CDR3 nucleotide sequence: TGTGCCAGCAGCTTACAAGACTACTACAATGAGCAGTACTTC.

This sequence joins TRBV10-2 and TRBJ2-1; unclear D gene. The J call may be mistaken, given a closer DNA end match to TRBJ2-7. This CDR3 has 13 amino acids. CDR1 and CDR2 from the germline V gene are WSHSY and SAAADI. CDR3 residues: CASSYLAVDEQYF. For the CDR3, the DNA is TGCGCCAGCAGCTACCTTGCGGTGGACGAGCAGTACTTC.

The CDR3 protein is CASSTHRVSGANVLTF. CDR3 nucleotide sequence: TGTGCCAGCAGCACCCACAGAGTCTCTGGGGCCAACGTCCTGACTTTC. The genes are TRBV7-8 and TRBJ2-6; D uncertain. Trimming took 5 bases from V and 0 from J, leaving 11 bases between them. Per germline, CDR1 SGHVS and CDR2 FQNEAQ. This CDR3 is built from 16 residues.

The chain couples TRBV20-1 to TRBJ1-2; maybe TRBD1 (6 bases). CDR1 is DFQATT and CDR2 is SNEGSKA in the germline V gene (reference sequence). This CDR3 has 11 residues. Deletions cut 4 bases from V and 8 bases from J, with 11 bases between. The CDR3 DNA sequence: TGCAGTGCTACCCCAGGGGAGGGCTACACCTTC. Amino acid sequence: CSATPGEGYTF.

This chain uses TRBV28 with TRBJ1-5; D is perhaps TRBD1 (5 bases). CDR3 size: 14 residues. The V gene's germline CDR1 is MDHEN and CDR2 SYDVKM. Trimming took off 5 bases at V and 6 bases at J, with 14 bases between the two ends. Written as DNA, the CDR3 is TGTGCCAGCAGTCCACAGGTTGTCGGTCAGCCCCAGCATTTT. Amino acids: CASSPQVVGQPQHF.

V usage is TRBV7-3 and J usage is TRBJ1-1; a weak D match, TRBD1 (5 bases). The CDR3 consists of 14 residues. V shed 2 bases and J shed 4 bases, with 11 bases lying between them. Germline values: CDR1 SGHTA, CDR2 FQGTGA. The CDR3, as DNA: TGTGCCAGCAGCTTAGCAGGGTTGGGCACTGAAGCTTTCTTT. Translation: CASSLAGLGTEAFF.

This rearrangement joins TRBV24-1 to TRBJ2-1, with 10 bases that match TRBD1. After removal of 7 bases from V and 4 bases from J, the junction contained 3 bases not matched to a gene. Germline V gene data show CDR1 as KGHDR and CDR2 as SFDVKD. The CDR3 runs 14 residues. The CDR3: CATRDRGLYNEQFF. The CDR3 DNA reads TGTGCCACCAGAGACAGGGGGCTATACAATGAGCAGTTCTTC.

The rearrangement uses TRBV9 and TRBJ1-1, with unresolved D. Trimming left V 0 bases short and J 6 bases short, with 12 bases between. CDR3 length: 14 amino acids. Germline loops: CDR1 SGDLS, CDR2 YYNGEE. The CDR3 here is CASSVGVTAPEAFF. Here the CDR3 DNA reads TGTGCCAGCAGCGTAGGGGTGACTGCTCCTGAAGCTTTCTTT.

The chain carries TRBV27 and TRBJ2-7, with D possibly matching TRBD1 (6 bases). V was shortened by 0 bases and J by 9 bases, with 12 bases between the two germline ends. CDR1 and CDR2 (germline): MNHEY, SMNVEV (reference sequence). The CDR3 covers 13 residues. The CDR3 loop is CASSLSSGVGQYF. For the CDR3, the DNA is TGTGCCAGCAGTTTATCCTCAGGGGTTGGGCAGTACTTC.

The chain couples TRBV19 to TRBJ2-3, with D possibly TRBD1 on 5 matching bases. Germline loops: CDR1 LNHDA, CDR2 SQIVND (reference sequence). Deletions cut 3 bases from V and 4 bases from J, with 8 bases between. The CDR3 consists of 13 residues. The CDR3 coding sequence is TGTGCCAGTAGTATCCAGGGTTCAGATACGCAGTATTTT. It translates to CASSIQGSDTQYF.

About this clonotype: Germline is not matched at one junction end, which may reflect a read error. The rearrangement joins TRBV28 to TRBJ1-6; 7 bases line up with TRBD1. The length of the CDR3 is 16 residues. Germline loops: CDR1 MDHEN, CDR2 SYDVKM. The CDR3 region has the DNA TGTGCCAGCAGTCTCCAGGGGGAGGGTTATAATTCACTCCTCCACTTT. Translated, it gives CASSLQGEGYNSLLHF.

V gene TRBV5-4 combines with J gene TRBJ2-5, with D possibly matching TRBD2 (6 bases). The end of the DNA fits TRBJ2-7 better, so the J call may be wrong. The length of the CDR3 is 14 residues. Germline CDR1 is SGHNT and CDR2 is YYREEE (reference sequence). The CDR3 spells CASSLATRPYEQYF. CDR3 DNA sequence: TGTGCCAGCAGCTTGGCGACTAGACCCTACGAGCAGTACTTC.

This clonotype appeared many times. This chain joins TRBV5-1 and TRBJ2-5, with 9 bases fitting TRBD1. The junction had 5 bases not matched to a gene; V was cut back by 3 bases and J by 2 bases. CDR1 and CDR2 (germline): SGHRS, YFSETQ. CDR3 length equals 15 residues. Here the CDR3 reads CASSSQGAGQETQYF. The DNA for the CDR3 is TGCGCCAGCAGCTCACAGGGGGCTGGGCAAGAGACCCAGTACTTC. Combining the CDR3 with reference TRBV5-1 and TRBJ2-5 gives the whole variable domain KAGVTQTPRYLIKTRGQQVTLSCSPISGHRSVSWYQQTPGQGLQFLFEYFSETQRNKGNFPGRFSGRQFSNSRSEMNVSTLELGDSALYLCASSSQGAGQETQYFGPGTRLLVL.

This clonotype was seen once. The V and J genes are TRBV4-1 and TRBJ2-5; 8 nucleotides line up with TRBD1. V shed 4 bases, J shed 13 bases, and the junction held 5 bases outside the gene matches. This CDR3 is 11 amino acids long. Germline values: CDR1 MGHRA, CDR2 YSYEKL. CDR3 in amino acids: CASSRDRGLYF. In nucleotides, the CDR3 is TGCGCCAGCAGCCGAGACAGGGGACTGTACTTC.

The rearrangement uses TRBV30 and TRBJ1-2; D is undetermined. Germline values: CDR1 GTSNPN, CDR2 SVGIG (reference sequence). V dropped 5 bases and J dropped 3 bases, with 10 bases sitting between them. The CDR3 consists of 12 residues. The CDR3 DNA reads TGTGCCTGGGGGGAAAGGGACTATGGCTACACCTTC. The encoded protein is CAWGERDYGYTF.

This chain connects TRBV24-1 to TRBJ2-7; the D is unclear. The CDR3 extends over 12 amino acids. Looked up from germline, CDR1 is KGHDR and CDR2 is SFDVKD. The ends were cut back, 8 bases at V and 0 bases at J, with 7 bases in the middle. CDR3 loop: CATKGSSYEQYF. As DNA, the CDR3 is TGTGCCACCAAGGGAAGCTCCTACGAGCAGTACTTC.

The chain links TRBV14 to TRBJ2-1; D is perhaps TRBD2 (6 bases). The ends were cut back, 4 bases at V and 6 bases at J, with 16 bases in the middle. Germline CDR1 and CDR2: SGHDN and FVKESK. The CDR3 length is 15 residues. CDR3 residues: CASSPTAAGINEQFF. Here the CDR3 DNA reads TGTGCCAGCAGCCCCACCGCCGCGGGGATCAATGAGCAGTTCTTC.

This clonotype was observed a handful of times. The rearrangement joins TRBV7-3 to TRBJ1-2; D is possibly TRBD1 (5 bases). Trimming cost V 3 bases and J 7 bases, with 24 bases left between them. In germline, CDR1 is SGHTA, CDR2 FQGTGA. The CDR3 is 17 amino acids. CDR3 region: CASSFHVFLGEYGGYTF. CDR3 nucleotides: TGTGCCAGCAGCTTTCACGTGTTCCTGGGGGAGTACGGTGGCTACACCTTC.

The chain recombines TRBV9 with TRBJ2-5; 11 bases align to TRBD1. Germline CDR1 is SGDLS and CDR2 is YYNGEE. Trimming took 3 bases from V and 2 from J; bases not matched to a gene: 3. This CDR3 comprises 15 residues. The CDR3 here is CASSAGDRGQETQYF. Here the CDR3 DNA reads TGTGCCAGCAGCGCCGGGGACAGGGGGCAAGAGACCCAGTACTTC.

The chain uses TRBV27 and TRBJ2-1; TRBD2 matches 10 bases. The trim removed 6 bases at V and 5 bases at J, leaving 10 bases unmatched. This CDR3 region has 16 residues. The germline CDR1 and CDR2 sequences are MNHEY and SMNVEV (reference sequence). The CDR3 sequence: CASRGTLAGENNEQFF. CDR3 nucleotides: TGTGCCAGCAGAGGGACTCTAGCGGGAGAGAACAATGAGCAGTTCTTC.

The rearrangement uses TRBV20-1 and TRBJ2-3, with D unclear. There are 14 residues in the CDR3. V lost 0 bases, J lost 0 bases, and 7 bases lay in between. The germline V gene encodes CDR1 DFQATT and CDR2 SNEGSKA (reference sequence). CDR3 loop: CSARDRISTDTQYF. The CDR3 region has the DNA TGCAGTGCTAGAGATAGGATAAGCACAGATACGCAGTATTTT.

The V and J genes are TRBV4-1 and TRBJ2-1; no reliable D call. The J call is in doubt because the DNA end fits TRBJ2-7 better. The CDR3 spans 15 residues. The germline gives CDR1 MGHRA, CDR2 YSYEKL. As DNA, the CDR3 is TGCGCCAGCAGCCAAGTTCAGTTAGGGTACAATGAGCAGTACTTC. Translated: CASSQVQLGYNEQYF.

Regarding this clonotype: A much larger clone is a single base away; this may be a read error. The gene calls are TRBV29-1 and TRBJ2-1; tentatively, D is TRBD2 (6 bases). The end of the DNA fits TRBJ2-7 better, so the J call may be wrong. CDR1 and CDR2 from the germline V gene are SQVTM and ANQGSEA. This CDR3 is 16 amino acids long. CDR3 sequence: CSVELLAPSSYNEQYF. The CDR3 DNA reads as TGCAGCGTTGAACTACTAGCCCCCTCCTCCTACAATGAGCAGTACTTC.

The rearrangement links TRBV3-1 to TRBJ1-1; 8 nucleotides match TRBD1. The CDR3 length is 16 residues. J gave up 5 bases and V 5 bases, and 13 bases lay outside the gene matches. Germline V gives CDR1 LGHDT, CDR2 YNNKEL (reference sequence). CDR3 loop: CASSSLNRDRSTEAFF. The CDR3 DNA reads TGTGCCAGCAGCTCCCTTAACCGGGACAGGTCAACTGAAGCTTTCTTT.

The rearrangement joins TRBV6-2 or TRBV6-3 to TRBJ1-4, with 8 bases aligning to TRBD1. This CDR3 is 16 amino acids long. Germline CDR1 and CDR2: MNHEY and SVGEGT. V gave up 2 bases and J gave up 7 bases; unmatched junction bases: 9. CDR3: CASSYVGQGFGEKLFF. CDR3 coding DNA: TGTGCCAGCAGTTACGTCGGACAGGGTTTTGGTGAAAAACTGTTTTTT.